This paragraph reports one T cell receptor beta chain. This sample is drawn from a study of T cell clonotyping in hematopoietic cell transplantation. The repertoire was sequenced with immunoSEQ multiplex PCR; TCRdb's copy has only in-frame clones and lacks some. Found here are approximately 41,000 clones, 95% of them singletons; the top ten hold around 1%. Trimming stripped 6 bases from V and 8 bases from J, with 13 bases between. CDR3 size: 12 residues. CDR1 is SQVTM and CDR2 is ANQGSEA in the germline V gene. Input material: peripheral blood mononuclear cells. This clonotype originated in a man younger than 45 in good health. Some clones in this sample may be carry-over from other donors' samples. The chain has TRBV29-1 and TRBJ1-4; TRBD1 might be the D (5 bases). CDR3 DNA sequence: TGCAGCGTCAGGGACCGAGGCGAAAAACTGTTTTTT. It is translated as CSVRDRGEKLFF.